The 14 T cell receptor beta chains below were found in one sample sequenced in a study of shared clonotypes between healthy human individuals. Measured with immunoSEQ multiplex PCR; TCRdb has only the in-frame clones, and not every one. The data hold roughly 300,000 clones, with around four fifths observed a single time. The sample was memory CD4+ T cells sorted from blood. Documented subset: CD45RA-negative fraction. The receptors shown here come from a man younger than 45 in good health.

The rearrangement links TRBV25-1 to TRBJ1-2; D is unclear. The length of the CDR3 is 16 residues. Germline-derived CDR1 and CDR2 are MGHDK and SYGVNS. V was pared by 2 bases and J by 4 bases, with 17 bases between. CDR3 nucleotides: TGTGCCAGCAGTGAAGGGTTGGGAGGTTTGGGCTATGGCTACACCTTC. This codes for CASSEGLGGLGYGYTF.

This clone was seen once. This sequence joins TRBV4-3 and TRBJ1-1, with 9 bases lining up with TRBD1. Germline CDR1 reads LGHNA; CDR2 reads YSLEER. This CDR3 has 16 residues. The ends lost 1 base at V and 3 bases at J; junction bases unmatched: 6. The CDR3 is CASSQGDRARDTEAFF. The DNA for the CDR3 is TGCGCCAGCAGCCAAGGGGACAGGGCTAGGGACACTGAAGCTTTCTTT.

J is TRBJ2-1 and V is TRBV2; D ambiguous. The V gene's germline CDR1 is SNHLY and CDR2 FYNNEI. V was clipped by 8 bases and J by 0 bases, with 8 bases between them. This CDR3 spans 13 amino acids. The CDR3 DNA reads TGTGCCAGCGGTCTCAACTCCTACAATGAGCAGTTCTTC. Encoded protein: CASGLNSYNEQFF.

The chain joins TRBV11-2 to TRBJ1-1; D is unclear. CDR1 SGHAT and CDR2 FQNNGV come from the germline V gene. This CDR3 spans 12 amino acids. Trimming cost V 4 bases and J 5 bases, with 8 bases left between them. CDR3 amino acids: CASSSLRTEAFF. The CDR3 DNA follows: TGTGCCAGCAGCTCCTTGAGGACTGAAGCTTTCTTT.

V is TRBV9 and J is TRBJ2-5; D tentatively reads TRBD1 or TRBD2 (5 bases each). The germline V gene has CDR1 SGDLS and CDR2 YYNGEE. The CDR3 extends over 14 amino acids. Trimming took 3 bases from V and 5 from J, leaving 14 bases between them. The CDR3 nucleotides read TGTGCCAGCAGCGCCCGAGGGACCCGGGAGACCCAGTACTTC. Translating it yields CASSARGTRETQYF.

As DNA, the CDR3 is TGTGCCAGCAGCAACCCGGGACAGACCTACGAGCAGTACTTC. Translated: CASSNPGQTYEQYF. The chain employs TRBV5-8 and TRBJ2-7; 7 positions agree with TRBD1. V lost 4 bases, J lost 2 bases, and 6 bases stayed unmatched. Germline assignment: CDR1 SGHTS and CDR2 YDEGEE. CDR3 length: 14 amino acids. Drawing the rest from reference TRBV5-8 and TRBJ2-7, the complete variable domain is EAGVTQSPTHLIKTRGQQATLRCSPISGHTSVYWYQQALGLGLQFLLWYDEGEERNRGNFPPRFSGRQFPNYSSELNVNALELEDSALYLCASSNPGQTYEQYFGPGTRLTVT.

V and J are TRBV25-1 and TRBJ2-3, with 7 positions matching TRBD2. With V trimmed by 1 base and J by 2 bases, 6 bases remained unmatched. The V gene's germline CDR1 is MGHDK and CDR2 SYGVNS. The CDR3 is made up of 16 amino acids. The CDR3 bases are TGTGCCAGCAGTGAATGGGTGGGAGGGAACACAGATACGCAGTATTTT. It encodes CASSEWVGGNTDTQYF.

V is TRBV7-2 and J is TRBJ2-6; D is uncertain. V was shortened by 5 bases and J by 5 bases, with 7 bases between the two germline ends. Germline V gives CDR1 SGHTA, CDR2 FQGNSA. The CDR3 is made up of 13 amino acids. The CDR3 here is CASSPPWANVLTF. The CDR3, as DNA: TGTGCCAGCAGCCCTCCGTGGGCCAACGTCCTGACTTTC.

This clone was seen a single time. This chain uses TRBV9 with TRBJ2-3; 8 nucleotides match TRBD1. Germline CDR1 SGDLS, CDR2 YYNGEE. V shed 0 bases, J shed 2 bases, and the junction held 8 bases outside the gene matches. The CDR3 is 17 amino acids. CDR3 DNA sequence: TGTGCCAGCAGCGTAGGACAGGGGCAGCGGTCCACAGATACGCAGTATTTT. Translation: CASSVGQGQRSTDTQYF.

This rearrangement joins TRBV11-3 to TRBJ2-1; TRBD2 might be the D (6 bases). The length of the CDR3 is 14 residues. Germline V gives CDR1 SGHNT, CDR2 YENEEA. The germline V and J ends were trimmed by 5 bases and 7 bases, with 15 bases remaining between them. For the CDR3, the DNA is TGTGCCAGCAGCCCGGAGGGGTCAATTAATGAGCAGTTCTTC. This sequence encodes CASSPEGSINEQFF.

CDR3 in DNA: TGTGCCTCCCGGACGTGGATGAACACTGAAGCTTTCTTT. Translated, it gives CASRTWMNTEAFF. The chain links TRBV30 to TRBJ1-1; D is ambiguous. Germline lookup yields CDR1 GTSNPN and CDR2 SVGIG (reference sequence). V lost 7 bases and J 0 bases, leaving 12 bases between the germline ends. This CDR3 has 13 amino acids.

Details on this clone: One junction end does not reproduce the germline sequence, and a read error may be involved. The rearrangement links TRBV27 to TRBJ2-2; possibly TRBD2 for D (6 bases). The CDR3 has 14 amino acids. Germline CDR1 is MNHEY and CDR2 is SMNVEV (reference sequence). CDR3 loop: CAGSFAGRDGELFF. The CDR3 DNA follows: TGTGCCGGCAGTTTTGCGGGACGTGACGGGGAGCTGTTTTTT.

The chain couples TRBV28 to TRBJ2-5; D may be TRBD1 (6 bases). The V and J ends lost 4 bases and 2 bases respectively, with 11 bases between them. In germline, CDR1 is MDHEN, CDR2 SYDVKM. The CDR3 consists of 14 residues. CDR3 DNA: TGTGCCAGCAGTTCCGGGACATATCAAGAGACCCAGTACTTC. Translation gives CASSSGTYQETQYF.

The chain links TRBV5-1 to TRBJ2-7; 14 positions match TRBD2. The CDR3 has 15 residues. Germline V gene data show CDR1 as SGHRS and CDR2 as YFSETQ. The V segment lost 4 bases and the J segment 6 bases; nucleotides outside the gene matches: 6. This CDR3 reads CASSVTTSGRAEQYF. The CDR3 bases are TGCGCCAGCAGCGTGACGACTAGCGGGAGGGCCGAGCAGTACTTC.